This is a list of T cell receptor beta chains from one sample in a study of OX40 agonist ivuxolimab in advanced cancers. TCRdb's table, derived via immunoSEQ multiplex PCR, lists solely in-frame clones and lacks some. The sample carries about 38,000 clones, approximately 90% recorded once. This material consisted of CD4+ or CD8+ T cells sorted from blood, taken in a trial of the OX40 agonist ivuxolimab. The receptor set was obtained from an adult with an advanced solid tumor such as melanoma, head and neck, liver or kidney cancer. CDR3s include the opening cysteine and the closing phenylalanine or tryptophan. Fields, in order: V gene, J gene, clone size, D gene, CDR3 DNA, CDR3 protein. A D gene is named only where the DNA matches it firmly. The size entry is marked missing in some rows and otherwise reads once, few, many or a size class.

v_call: TRBV4-3; j_call: TRBJ1-1; clone_size: -; d_call: TRBD1; cdr3_nt: TGCGCCAGCAGCCAAGTGGACAGGGGCGACACTGAAGCTTTCTTT; cdr3_aa: CASSQVDRGDTEAFF
v_call: TRBV4-1; j_call: TRBJ1-6; clone_size: -; d_call: -; cdr3_nt: TGCGCCAGCAGCCACGGACCGAACTATAATTCACCCCTCCACTTT; cdr3_aa: CASSHGPNYNSPLHF
v_call: TRBV6-4; j_call: TRBJ2-3; clone_size: -; d_call: -; cdr3_nt: TGTGCCAGCAGTGACCCCCTACTAGCAGATACGCAGTATTTT; cdr3_aa: CASSDPLLADTQYF
v_call: TRBV6-5; j_call: TRBJ2-5; clone_size: -; d_call: -; cdr3_nt: TGTGCCAGCAGTTACGGGGACGAGACCCAGTACTTC; cdr3_aa: CASSYGDETQYF
v_call: TRBV29-1; j_call: TRBJ2-1; clone_size: -; d_call: -; cdr3_nt: TGCAGCGTTGAGTTCCGAGGGTCTACTTCCAATGAGCAGTTCTTC; cdr3_aa: CSVEFRGSTSNEQFF
v_call: TRBV27; j_call: TRBJ2-3; clone_size: -; d_call: TRBD2; cdr3_nt: TGTGCCAGCAGTTCGGGGCTAGCGGCCTTCACAGATACGCAGTATTTT; cdr3_aa: CASSSGLAAFTDTQYF
v_call: TRBV27; j_call: TRBJ1-2; clone_size: many; d_call: -; cdr3_nt: TGTGCCAGCAGTTCCTCTACAGGGCTCCGCGACTATGGCTACACCTTC; cdr3_aa: CASSSSTGLRDYGYTF
v_call: TRBV4-3; j_call: TRBJ1-2; clone_size: -; d_call: -; cdr3_nt: TGCGCCAGCAGCCAAGATTTTCCCTCTAACTATGGCTACACCTTC; cdr3_aa: CASSQDFPSNYGYTF
v_call: TRBV30; j_call: TRBJ1-1; clone_size: -; d_call: -; cdr3_nt: TGTGCGCGATCTCTGGGAGGGTACACTGAAGCTTTCTTT; cdr3_aa: CARSLGGYTEAFF
v_call: TRBV28; j_call: TRBJ2-7; clone_size: -; d_call: -; cdr3_nt: TGTGCCAGCAACCTCAACTTCGGTTACGAGCAGTACTTC; cdr3_aa: CASNLNFGYEQYF